A single sample gave rise to the 16 T cell receptor beta chains below, sequenced in a study of blood T cell repertoires in COVID-19. Clones were read by immunoSEQ multiplex PCR, and TCRdb kept only the in-frame ones, dropping some. The profile covers some 200,000 clones, with around 95% appearing a single time and 0.6% to 0.9% taken by the ten largest. Material: peripheral blood. The source is a man aged 25-40 years with COVID-19, enrolled during active disease.

This chain links TRBV7-9 with TRBJ1-3, with TRBD1 matching over 7 bases. J gave up 0 bases and V 1 base, and 6 bases lay outside the gene matches. This CDR3 is 17 amino acids long. Germline V gene lookup returns CDR1 SEHNR and CDR2 FQNEAQ (reference sequence). The CDR3 DNA reads TGTGCCAGCAGCTTAGGACTTTACAGGGGCTCTGGAAACACCATATATTTT. Its translation: CASSLGLYRGSGNTIYF.

The chain couples TRBV5-4 to TRBJ2-5; 7 positions agree with TRBD1. This CDR3 is 13 amino acids long. V trimming: 5 bases; J trimming: 3 bases; junction bases outside the gene matches: 4. CDR1 is SGHNT, CDR2 YYREEE, per germline (reference sequence). The DNA for the CDR3 is TGTGCCAGCAGGGAAGGGACAGAAGAGACCCAGTACTTC. Its protein is CASREGTEETQYF. The entire variable domain, with the rest obtained from reference TRBV5-4 and TRBJ2-5, is as follows: ETGVTQSPTHLIKTRGQQVTLRCSSQSGHNTVSWYQQALGQGPQFIFQYYREEENGRGNFPPRFSGLQFPNYSSELNVNALELDDSALYLCASREGTEETQYFGPGTRLLVL.

This sequence joins TRBV21-1 and TRBJ2-5; no check of the table's D call, TRBD2, against the DNA was made. TRBV21-1 is described as a pseudogene. The CDR3 length is 14 residues. The CDR3 DNA follows: TGTGCCAGCAGCAAAGCGGGGGGGCAAGAGACCCAGTACTTC. Encoded protein: CASSKAGGQETQYF.

The chain has TRBV7-3 and TRBJ2-3, with 8 bases matching TRBD2. J gave up 5 bases and V 1 base, and 8 bases lay outside the gene matches. The CDR3 totals 16 residues. The germline V gene has CDR1 SGHTA and CDR2 FQGTGA. The CDR3 reads CASSLMAGGAVDTQYF. CDR3 DNA sequence: TGTGCCAGCAGCTTAATGGCCGGGGGGGCCGTAGATACGCAGTATTTT. Together with reference TRBV7-3 and TRBJ2-3, the CDR3 gives the full variable domain: GAGVSQTPSNKVTEKGKYVELRCDPISGHTALYWYRQSLGQGPEFLIYFQGTGAADDSGLPNDRFFAVRPEGSVSTLKIQRTERGDSAVYLCASSLMAGGAVDTQYFGPGTRLTVL.

This clone occurred once. The chain carries TRBV7-9 and TRBJ1-2, with D unclear. V lost 1 base and J 3 bases, leaving 6 bases between the germline ends. The CDR3 is made up of 13 amino acids. Germline V gene sequence: CDR1 SEHNR, CDR2 FQNEAQ (reference sequence). CDR3 sequence: CASSLVTYYGYTF. CDR3 bases: TGTGCCAGCAGCTTAGTGACTTACTATGGCTACACCTTC.

The rearrangement uses TRBV6-1 and TRBJ1-3; D may be TRBD1 (5 bases). There are 15 residues in the CDR3. Trimming left V 0 bases short and J 0 bases short, with 6 bases between. Germline CDR1 reads MNHNS; CDR2 reads SASEGT. CDR3 residues: CASSEAGLSGNTIYF. As DNA, the CDR3 is TGTGCCAGCAGTGAAGCGGGACTCTCTGGAAACACCATATATTTT.

This chain connects TRBV4-1 to TRBJ2-4, with 8 bases that match TRBD2. CDR3 size: 16 residues. With V trimmed by 0 bases and J by 3 bases, 4 bases remained unmatched. The V gene's germline CDR1 is MGHRA and CDR2 YSYEKL. The CDR3 reads CASSQERGDYKNIQYF. CDR3 in DNA: TGCGCCAGCAGCCAAGAGCGGGGGGACTACAAAAACATTCAGTACTTC.

The chain joins TRBV6-5 to TRBJ1-2; tentative D call: TRBD1 (6 bases). The CDR3 consists of 15 residues. Trimming took 5 bases from V and 4 from J, leaving 17 bases between them. Germline CDR1 is MNHEY and CDR2 is SVGAGI. CDR3 coding DNA: TGTGCCAGCAGTCCCTCAGAGGGCAGGGGCTATGGCTACACCTTC. This translates into CASSPSEGRGYGYTF.

The DNA for the CDR3 is TGCGCCAGCAGCCAACTAGAGGGAGACAGGGGTCTGGTAACCTTC. Translating gives CASSQLEGDRGLVTF. This chain connects TRBV4-1 to TRBJ1-2; the match to TRBD1 covers 8 bases. V shed 2 bases, J shed 14 bases, and the junction held 16 bases outside the gene matches. CDR1 MGHRA and CDR2 YSYEKL come from the germline V gene. The CDR3 is 15 amino acids.

This clone was seen just once. The chain is built from TRBV5-1 and TRBJ2-3; a possible D gene is TRBD2 (5 bases). This CDR3 is 19 amino acids long. The V end lost 4 bases, the J end lost 2 bases, and 26 bases lay between the germline ends. CDR1 is SGHRS and CDR2 is YFSETQ in the germline V gene. CDR3 loop: CASSLGPMRASIFTDTQYF. CDR3 bases: TGCGCCAGCAGCCTGGGCCCAATGAGGGCCTCAATCTTCACAGATACGCAGTATTTT.

The chain joins TRBV24-1 to TRBJ1-1, with D perhaps TRBD1 (6 bases). In germline, CDR1 is KGHDR, CDR2 SFDVKD. There are 15 residues in the CDR3. V lost 5 bases and J 5 bases, leaving 17 bases between the germline ends. The CDR3 protein is CATSVAHRVGTEAFF. The CDR3 nucleotides are TGTGCCACCAGTGTCGCGCACAGGGTGGGGACTGAAGCTTTCTTT.

The rearrangement uses TRBV27 and TRBJ2-2, with a weak D call TRBD1 (5 bases). CDR1 MNHEY and CDR2 SMNVEV come from the germline V gene (reference sequence). Trimming pared 3 bases from V and 6 bases from J, leaving 8 bases between. CDR3 size: 13 residues. The CDR3 bases are TGTGCCAGCAGTTTTCCAGGGTCCGGGGAGCTGTTTTTT. Translated: CASSFPGSGELFF.

The chain couples TRBV5-1 to TRBJ2-5; maybe TRBD1 (7 bases). With 5 bases removed from V and 9 bases from J, the gap between germline ends came to 20 bases. The CDR3 is made up of 14 amino acids. Germline CDR1 is SGHRS and CDR2 is YFSETQ. This chain's CDR3 is CASSSQGGPDPQYF. DNA for the CDR3: TGCGCCAGCAGTTCGCAGGGGGGCCCCGATCCCCAGTACTTC. The complete variable domain, with remaining parts taken from reference TRBV5-1 and TRBJ2-5, reads KAGVTQTPRYLIKTRGQQVTLSCSPISGHRSVSWYQQTPGQGLQFLFEYFSETQRNKGNFPGRFSGRQFSNSRSEMNVSTLELGDSALYLCASSSQGGPDPQYFGPGTRLLVL.

The chain recombines TRBV11-2 with TRBJ2-1, with TRBD2 matching 12 bases. The CDR3 loop spans 16 amino acids. The V segment lost 2 bases and the J segment 8 bases; nucleotides outside the gene matches: 7. Germline lookup yields CDR1 SGHAT and CDR2 FQNNGV. For the CDR3, the DNA is TGTGCCAGCAGCTTAATTTCTAGCGGGGGGGCAGATGAGCAGTTCTTC. Its translation is CASSLISSGGADEQFF.

The chain uses TRBV2 and TRBJ1-1; 7 bases fit TRBD1. There are 14 residues in the CDR3. The V gene end was trimmed by 5 bases and the J gene end by 0 bases; junction bases not matched to a gene: 3. Per germline, CDR1 SNHLY and CDR2 FYNNEI. The CDR3 sequence: CASSLGQMNTEAFF. The CDR3 DNA is TGTGCCAGCAGTCTGGGACAGATGAACACTGAAGCTTTCTTT.

The J gene is TRBJ1-2, the V gene TRBV6-6; D is ambiguous. Trimming pared 0 bases from V and 0 bases from J, leaving 8 bases between. Looked up from germline, CDR1 is MNHNY and CDR2 is SVGAGI (reference sequence). This CDR3 has 15 amino acids. CDR3 sequence (DNA): TGTGCCAGCAGTTACTCTGCGGAATCTAACTATGGCTACACCTTC. Protein product: CASSYSAESNYGYTF.